The clone carrying this T cell receptor beta chain was detected many times. The length of the CDR3 is 15 residues. The germline V gene encodes CDR1 MNHEY and CDR2 SVGEGT. J lost 2 bases, V lost 7 bases, and 9 bases had no gene match. Time point here: newly diagnosed GD, antithyroid drugs for less than 3 months. TCR sequences were obtained from RNA taken from PBMCs. This sample stems from a study of regulatory T cells in long-lasting Graves disease. Building of the TCR beta libraries involved iRepertoire HTBI primers and Arm-PCR of CDR3 regions. One entry per CDR3 protein results from TCRdb running MiXCR on the multiplex PCR reads. The data hold about 440,000 distinct CDR3 sequences, with approximately 15% observed a single time. These records were also assigned to another study, of T cells in Graves' hyperthyroidism and ophthalmopathy.

The receptor was isolated from a woman under 40 with Graves disease. This chain links TRBV6-2 or TRBV6-3 with TRBJ2-7; 9 positions match TRBD1. Sequences were derived from peripheral blood mononuclear cells (PBMCs), sampled at new diagnosis, from a patient treated with antithyroid drugs. This chain's CDR3 is CASTRTGTGTYEQYF. CDR3 coding DNA: TGTGCCAGCACTCGTACCGGGACAGGGACCTACGAGCAGTACTTC.